This T cell receptor (beta chain) is from a study of T-cell memory formation after mild COVID-19. Libraries for TCRalpha and TCRbeta carried sample barcodes and unique molecular identifiers via 5'RACE. From the 5' RACE reads, TCRdb called clonotypes with MiXCR, one entry per CDR3 protein. Of hundreds of thousands of distinct CDR3 sequences in the sample, about 18% were seen once. Findings of the study overall: Among clones contracting day 15 to 85, CD4/CD8 was balanced, whereas later expanders leaned CD4+. Contracting CD4+ clones were located mainly in CM and EM, and CD8+ clones in EMRA.

Germline V CDR1 and CDR2: LGHDT, YNNKEL (reference sequence). V was cut by 0 bases and J by 7 bases, with 6 bases left in between. The CDR3 runs 12 residues. A note on this clonotype: The antigen is unknown.

This clonotype was obtained from an adult woman who had mild COVID-19 (a few samples of this study predate the infection). Cell type and time point are not known. Sequenced input: PBMCs or a T cell subset sorted from them (not recorded which). The chain joins TRBV3-1 to TRBJ2-5; D is possibly TRBD1 (5 bases). As DNA, the CDR3 is TGTGCCAGCAGCCAAGATCAGGGGACCCAGTACTTC. Translated: CASSQDQGTQYF.